This T cell receptor beta chain was captured in a study of Graves' ophthalmopathy and Graves' hyperthyroidism listed by TCRdb under 2018. In the study overall: Hyperthyroidism was defined as stable when no progression to ophthalmopathy occurred within 18 months of follow-up. TCR beta repertoire signatures were used to distinguish Graves' ophthalmopathy from Graves' hyperthyroidism and to predict progression to ophthalmopathy. To explore V-J signatures distinguishing ophthalmopathy from hyperthyroidism, a discovery set of under 110 patients (about 41 ophthalmopathy, 55 to 60 stable hyperthyroidism) was enrolled. In total, approximately 130 blood samples were TCR-sequenced: 40 to 45 ophthalmopathy, some 75 hyperthyroidism and some 17 hyperthyroidism-to-ophthalmopathy patients. In roughly 6 hyperthyroidism patients, T-cell repertoires of thyroid tissue and blood were compared. An independent validation cohort comprised some 19 hyperthyroidism patients and 15 to 17 patients who later progressed from hyperthyroidism to ophthalmopathy. Following sampling, methimazole starting at 30 mg daily was administered to hyperthyroidism patients, and high-dose intravenous methylprednisolone was administered to ophthalmopathy patients. Overall study results and their limits: In cross-validation, the 13-signature model distinguished ophthalmopathy from stable hyperthyroidism with about 90% sensitivity and roughly 81% specificity, and in the test set the corresponding values were roughly 80% and 76%. Among expanded thyroid clonotypes with frequency above 0.001, most also showed up in blood, which suggests that blood repertoires may reflect the thyroid immune response. In validation, the model predicted ophthalmopathy progression with more than 70% sensitivity and about 73% specificity; roughly 11 predicted patients were CT-confirmed with GO in a median of about 6.2 months. Sample size was not statistically predetermined, and group allocation was not concealed from the investigators.

A distance of 9 bases separates the germline ends of V and J, which lose 4 bases and 3 bases respectively. The CDR3 has 14 amino acids, counting the end cysteine and phenylalanine. Just CDR3 DNA is preserved here, 42 bases in frame from base 1. From a lookup of the germline V gene, CDR1 and CDR2 are SGHDN and FVKESK. Concerning this clonotype: What this receptor recognizes is not known. The sample holds no much larger clone one base away, and base qualities are not on file.

Patients with hyperthyroidism were aged 18 to 65 years, had been newly diagnosed, and had a disease duration of less than 2 months. Patients with other autoimmune diseases, uncontrolled infections, pregnancy or lactation were excluded from the study. Diagnosis relied on clinical symptoms, serum thyroxine, TRAb, thyroid ultrasound and orbital computed tomography. Total RNA was extracted using Trizol reagent, and RNA quality was checked on an Agilent 2100 Bioanalyzer. For repertoire sequencing, the TCR beta CDR3 regions were amplified from RNA transcripts. A first-round RT-PCR used HTBI primers with the Qiagen OneStep RT-PCR kit, followed by a second-round multiplex PCR, size selection and purification. The libraries underwent paired-end sequencing with 100 bp reads on an Illumina HiSeq2000. The original methods were these. SOAPnuke was used for read processing, and reads with adapters, uncalled bases, a mean Phred below 15, or no exact constant-primer or identifier match were discarded. COPE v1.2.5 was used to merge the high-quality paired reads. Each unique nucleotide sequence was defined as a clonotype, and clonotypes were aligned to IMGT TRB V, D and J references with MiTCR v1.1. Only V-J combinations with frequency above 0.0001 were analysed, covering around 99% of repertoires. For each V-J combination, a TCR clonal expansion and chaos score was defined as F50 clonal expansion divided by the chaos observed in the TCRdist matrix. Welch's t-statistics and random forest were used to reduce features to approximately 13 V-J combinations, which were fed into a naive Bayes classifier. The similarity between thyroid and blood repertoires was quantified using the Morisita-Horn index. The raw public reads went through TCRdb reprocessing: fastp at Q25, MiXCR clone calling, in-frame beta chains kept. Records with the same CDR3 protein are collapsed into one entry carrying the most frequent genes and DNA. The V and J calls reflect TCRdb's pipeline rather than the authors' work. This sample has around 1,200,000 distinct CDR3 sequences in its table, and less than 45% of those were observed once. Jointly, the top ten make up around 10% of the sample.

This sequence originates from an adult man with Graves' hyperthyroidism. Material for sequencing was peripheral blood or thyroid tissue (not recorded which). Recombination linked TRBV14 to TRBJ2-2; the D gene cannot be resolved reliably. The CDR3 reads CASSPLSHTGELFF. The bases read TGTGCCAGCAGCCCCCTCTCCCACACCGGGGAGCTGTTTTTT.